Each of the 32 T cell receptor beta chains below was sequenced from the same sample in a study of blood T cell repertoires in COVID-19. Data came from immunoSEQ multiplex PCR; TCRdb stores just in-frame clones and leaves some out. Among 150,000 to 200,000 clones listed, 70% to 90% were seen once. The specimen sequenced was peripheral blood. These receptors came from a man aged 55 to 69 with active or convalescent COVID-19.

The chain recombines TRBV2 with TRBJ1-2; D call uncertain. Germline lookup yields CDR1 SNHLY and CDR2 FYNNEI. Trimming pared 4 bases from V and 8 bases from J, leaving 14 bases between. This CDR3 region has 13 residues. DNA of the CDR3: TGTGCCAGCAGTGCGACTCCCACTGGGGGCTACACCTTC. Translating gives CASSATPTGGYTF. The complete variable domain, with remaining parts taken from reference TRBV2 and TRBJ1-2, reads EPEVTQTPSHQVTQMGQEVILRCVPISNHLYFYWYRQILGQKVEFLVSFYNNEISEKSEIFDDQFSVERPDGSNFTLKIRSTKLEDSAMYFCASSATPTGGYTFGSGTRLTVV.

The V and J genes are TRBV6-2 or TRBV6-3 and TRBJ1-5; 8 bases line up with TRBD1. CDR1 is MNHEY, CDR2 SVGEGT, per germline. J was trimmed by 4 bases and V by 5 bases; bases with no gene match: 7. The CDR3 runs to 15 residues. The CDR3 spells CASSRGTGANQPQHF. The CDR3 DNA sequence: TGTGCCAGCAGTAGGGGGACAGGAGCAAATCAGCCCCAGCATTTT.

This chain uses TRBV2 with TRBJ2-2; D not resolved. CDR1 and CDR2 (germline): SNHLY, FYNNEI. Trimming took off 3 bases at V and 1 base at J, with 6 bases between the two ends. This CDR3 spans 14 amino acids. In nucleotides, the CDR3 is TGTGCCAGCAGTGAGCTAGTGAACACCGGGGAGCTGTTTTTT. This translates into CASSELVNTGELFF.

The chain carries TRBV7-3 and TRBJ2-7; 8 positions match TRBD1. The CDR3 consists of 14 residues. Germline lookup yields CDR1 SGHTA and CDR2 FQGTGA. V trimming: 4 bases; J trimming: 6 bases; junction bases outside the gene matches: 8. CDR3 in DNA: TGTGCCAGCAGCTCTACAGGGGGAGTGGGCGAGCAGTACTTC. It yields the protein CASSSTGGVGEQYF.

This CDR3 reads CASSEGDRVHEQYF. The CDR3 bases are TGCGCCAGCAGCGAAGGGGACAGGGTTCACGAGCAGTACTTC. The chain is built from TRBV5-1 and TRBJ2-7; 9 bases map to TRBD1. Germline CDR1 reads SGHRS; CDR2 reads YFSETQ. V was pared by 4 bases and J by 5 bases, with 7 bases of the junction left unmatched. This CDR3 region has 14 residues.

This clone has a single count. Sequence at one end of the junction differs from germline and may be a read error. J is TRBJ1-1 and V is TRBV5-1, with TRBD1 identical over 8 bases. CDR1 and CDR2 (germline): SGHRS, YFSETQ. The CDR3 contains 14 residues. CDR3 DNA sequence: TGCGCCAGCAGCTTGAGACAGGGGAACGCTGAAGCTTTCTTT. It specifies CASSLRQGNAEAFF.

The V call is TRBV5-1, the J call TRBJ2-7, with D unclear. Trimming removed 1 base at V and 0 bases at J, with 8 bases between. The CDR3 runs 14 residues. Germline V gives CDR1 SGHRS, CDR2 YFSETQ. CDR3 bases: TGCGCCAGCAGCTTGAGATCCAGCTCCTACGAGCAGTACTTC. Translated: CASSLRSSSYEQYF.

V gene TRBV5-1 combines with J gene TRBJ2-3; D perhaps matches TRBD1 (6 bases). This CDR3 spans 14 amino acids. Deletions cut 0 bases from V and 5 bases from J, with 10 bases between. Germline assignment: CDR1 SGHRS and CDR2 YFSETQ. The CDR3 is CASSLDRVGDTQYF. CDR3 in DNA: TGCGCCAGCAGCTTGGACAGGGTCGGAGATACGCAGTATTTT. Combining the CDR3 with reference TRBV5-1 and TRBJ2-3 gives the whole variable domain KAGVTQTPRYLIKTRGQQVTLSCSPISGHRSVSWYQQTPGQGLQFLFEYFSETQRNKGNFPGRFSGRQFSNSRSEMNVSTLELGDSALYLCASSLDRVGDTQYFGPGTRLTVL.

The DNA of the CDR3 is TGTGCCAGCAGGCGGGGGTCCGATGTCGAAGGGGGCTACACCTTC. This sequence encodes CASRRGSDVEGGYTF. The V call is TRBV27, the J call TRBJ1-2; D is perhaps TRBD1 (5 bases). CDR3 length: 15 residues. V lost 6 bases and J 8 bases, leaving 22 bases between the germline ends. Germline V gene data show CDR1 as MNHEY and CDR2 as SMNVEV (reference sequence).

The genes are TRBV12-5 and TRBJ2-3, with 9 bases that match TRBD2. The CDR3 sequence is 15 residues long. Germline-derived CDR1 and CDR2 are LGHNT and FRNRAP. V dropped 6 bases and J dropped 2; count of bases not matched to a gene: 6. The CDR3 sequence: CASGPRGGYTDTQYF. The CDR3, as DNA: TGTGCTAGTGGGCCGCGGGGGGGGTACACAGATACGCAGTATTTT.

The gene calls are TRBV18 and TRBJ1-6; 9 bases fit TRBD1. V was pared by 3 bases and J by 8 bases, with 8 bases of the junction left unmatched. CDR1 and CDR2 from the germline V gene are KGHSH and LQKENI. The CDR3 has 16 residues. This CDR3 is CASSPRPGQGDSPLHF. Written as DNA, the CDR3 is TGTGCCAGCTCACCCAGACCGGGACAGGGAGATTCACCCCTCCACTTT.

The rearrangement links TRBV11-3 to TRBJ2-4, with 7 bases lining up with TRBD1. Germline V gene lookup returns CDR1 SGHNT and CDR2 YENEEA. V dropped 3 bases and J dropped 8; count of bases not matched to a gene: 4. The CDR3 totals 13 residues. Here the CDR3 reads CASSFVQGDIQYF. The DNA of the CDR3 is TGTGCCAGCAGCTTTGTCCAGGGGGACATTCAGTACTTC.

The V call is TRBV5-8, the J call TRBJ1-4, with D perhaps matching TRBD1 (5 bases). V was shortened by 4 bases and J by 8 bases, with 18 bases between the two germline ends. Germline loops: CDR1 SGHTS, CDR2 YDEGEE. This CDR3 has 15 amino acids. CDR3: CASSLDLGVGEKLFF. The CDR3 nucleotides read TGTGCCAGCAGCCTAGACCTAGGGGTAGGAGAAAAACTGTTTTTT.

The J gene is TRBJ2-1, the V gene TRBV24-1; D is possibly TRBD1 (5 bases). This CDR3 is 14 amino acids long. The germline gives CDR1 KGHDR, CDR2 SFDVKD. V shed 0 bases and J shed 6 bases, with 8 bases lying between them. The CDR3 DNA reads TGTGCCACCAGTGATTTGCTGGGGCGCAATGAGCAGTTCTTC. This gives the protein CATSDLLGRNEQFF.

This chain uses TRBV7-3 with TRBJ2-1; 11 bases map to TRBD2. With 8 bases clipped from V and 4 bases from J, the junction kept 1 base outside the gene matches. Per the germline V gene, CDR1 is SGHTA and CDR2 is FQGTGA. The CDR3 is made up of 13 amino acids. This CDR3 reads CASGTSGYNEQFF. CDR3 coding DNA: TGTGCCAGCGGGACTAGCGGTTACAATGAGCAGTTCTTC.

CDR3 sequence reads: CAWSDGGDTQYF. The CDR3 bases are TGTGCCTGGAGTGACGGGGGGGATACGCAGTATTTT. The rearrangement joins TRBV30 to TRBJ2-3; TRBD2 agrees at 7 bases. The V gene's germline CDR1 is GTSNPN and CDR2 SVGIG (reference sequence). The CDR3 totals 12 residues. V shed 1 base and J 6 bases; nucleotides not matched to a gene: 1. The full variable domain, with the rest looked up from reference TRBV30 and TRBJ2-3, is SQTIHQWPATLVQPVGSPLSLECTVEGTSNPNLYWYRQAAGRGLQLLFYSVGIGQISSEVPQNLSASRPQDRQFILSSKKLLLSDSGFYLCAWSDGGDTQYFGPGTRLTVL.

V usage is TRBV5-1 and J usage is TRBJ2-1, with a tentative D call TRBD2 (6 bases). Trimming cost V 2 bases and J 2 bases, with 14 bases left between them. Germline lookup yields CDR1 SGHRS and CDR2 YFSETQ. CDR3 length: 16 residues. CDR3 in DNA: TGCGCCAGCAGCTTACCGGGACTCCGAACCTACAATGAGCAGTTCTTC. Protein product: CASSLPGLRTYNEQFF.

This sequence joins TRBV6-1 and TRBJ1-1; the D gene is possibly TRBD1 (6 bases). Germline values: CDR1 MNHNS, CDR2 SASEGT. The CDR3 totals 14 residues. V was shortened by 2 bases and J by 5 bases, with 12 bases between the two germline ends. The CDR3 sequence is CASSEIQGSTEAFF. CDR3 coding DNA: TGTGCCAGCAGTGAAATACAGGGATCTACTGAAGCTTTCTTT.

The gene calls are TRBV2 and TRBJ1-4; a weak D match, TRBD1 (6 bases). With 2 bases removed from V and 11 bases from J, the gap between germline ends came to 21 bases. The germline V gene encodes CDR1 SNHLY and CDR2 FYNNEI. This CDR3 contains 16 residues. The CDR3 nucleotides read TGTGCCAGCAGTGAAACAGGGTTGAGAGTGGGAGGGAAACTGTTTTTT. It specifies CASSETGLRVGGKLFF.

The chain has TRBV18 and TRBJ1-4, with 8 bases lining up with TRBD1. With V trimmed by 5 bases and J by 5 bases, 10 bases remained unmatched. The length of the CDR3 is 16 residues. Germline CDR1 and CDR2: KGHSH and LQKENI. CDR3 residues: CASSSLTGGTNEKLFF. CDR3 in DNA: TGTGCCAGCTCATCCTTAACAGGGGGAACAAATGAAAAACTGTTTTTT.

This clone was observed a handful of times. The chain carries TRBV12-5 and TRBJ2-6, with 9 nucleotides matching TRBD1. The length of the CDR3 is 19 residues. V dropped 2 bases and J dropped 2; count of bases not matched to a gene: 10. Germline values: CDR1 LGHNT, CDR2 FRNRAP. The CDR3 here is CASGLSGRDRVPGANVLTF. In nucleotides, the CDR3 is TGTGCTAGTGGTTTGTCAGGACGGGACAGGGTTCCTGGGGCCAACGTCCTGACTTTC.

In nucleotides, the CDR3 is TGTGCCAGCAGCTTATCCTCCCAGGGTGACTATGGCTACACCTTC. This sequence encodes CASSLSSQGDYGYTF. The chain couples TRBV7-8 to TRBJ1-2, with a weak D call TRBD1 (5 bases). V dropped 2 bases and J dropped 3 bases, with 13 bases sitting between them. This CDR3 is 15 amino acids long. The germline V gene encodes CDR1 SGHVS and CDR2 FQNEAQ. The complete variable domain, with remaining parts taken from reference TRBV7-8 and TRBJ1-2, reads GAGVSQSPRYKVAKRGQDVALRCDPISGHVSLFWYQQALGQGPEFLTYFQNEAQLDKSGLPSDRFFAERPEGSVSTLKIQRTQQEDSAVYLCASSLSSQGDYGYTFGSGTRLTVV.

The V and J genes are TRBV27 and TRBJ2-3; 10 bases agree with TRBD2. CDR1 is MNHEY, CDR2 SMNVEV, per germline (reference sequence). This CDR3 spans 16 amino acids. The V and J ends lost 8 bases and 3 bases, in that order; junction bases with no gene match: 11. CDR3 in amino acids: CASGKRLAGFTDTQYF. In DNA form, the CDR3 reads TGTGCCAGCGGAAAACGACTAGCGGGTTTTACAGATACGCAGTATTTT.

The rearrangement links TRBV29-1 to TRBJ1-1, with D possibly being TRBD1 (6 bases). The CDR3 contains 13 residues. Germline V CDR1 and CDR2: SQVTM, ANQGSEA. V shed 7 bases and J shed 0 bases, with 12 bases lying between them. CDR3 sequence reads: CSAETGLNTEAFF. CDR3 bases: TGCAGCGCAGAGACAGGATTGAACACTGAAGCTTTCTTT.

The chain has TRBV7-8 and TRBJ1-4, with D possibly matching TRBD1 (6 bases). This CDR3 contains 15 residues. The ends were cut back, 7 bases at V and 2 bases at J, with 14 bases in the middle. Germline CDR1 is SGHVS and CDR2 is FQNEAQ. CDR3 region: CASTRTRGTNEKLFF. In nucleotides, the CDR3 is TGTGCCAGCACCCGTACCAGGGGCACTAATGAAAAACTGTTTTTT.

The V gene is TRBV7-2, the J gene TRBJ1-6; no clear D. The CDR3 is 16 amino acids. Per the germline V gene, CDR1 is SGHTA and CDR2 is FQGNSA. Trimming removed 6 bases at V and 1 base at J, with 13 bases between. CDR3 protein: CASSLLSGSYNSPLHF. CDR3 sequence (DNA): TGTGCCAGCAGTCTTCTTTCGGGGTCCTATAATTCACCCCTCCACTTT.

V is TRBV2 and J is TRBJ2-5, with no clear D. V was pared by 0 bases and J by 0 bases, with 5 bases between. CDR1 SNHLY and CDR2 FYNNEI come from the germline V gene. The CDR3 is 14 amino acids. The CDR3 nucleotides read TGTGCCAGCAGTGAAGCCTCGTACCAAGAGACCCAGTACTTC. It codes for CASSEASYQETQYF. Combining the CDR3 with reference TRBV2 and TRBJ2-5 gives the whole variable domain EPEVTQTPSHQVTQMGQEVILRCVPISNHLYFYWYRQILGQKVEFLVSFYNNEISEKSEIFDDQFSVERPDGSNFTLKIRSTKLEDSAMYFCASSEASYQETQYFGPGTRLLVL.

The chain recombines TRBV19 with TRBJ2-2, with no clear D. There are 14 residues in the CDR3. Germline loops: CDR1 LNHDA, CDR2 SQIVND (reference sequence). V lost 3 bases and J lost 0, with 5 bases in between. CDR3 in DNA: TGTGCCAGTAGTATCCAGTCGAACACCGGGGAGCTGTTTTTT. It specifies CASSIQSNTGELFF.

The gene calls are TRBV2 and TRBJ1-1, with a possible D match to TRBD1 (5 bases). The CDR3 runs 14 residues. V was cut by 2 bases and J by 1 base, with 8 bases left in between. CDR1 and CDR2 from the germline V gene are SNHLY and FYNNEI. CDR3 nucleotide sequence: TGTGCCAGCAGTGAATACGGGGGGAACACTGAAGCTTTCTTT. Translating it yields CASSEYGGNTEAFF.

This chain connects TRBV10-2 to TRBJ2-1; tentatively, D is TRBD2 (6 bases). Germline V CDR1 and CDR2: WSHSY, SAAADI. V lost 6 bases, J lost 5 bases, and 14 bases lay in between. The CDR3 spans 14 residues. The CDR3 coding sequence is TGCGCCAGCAGCCTCTTCGGGAGCCACAATGAGCAGTTCTTC. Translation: CASSLFGSHNEQFF.

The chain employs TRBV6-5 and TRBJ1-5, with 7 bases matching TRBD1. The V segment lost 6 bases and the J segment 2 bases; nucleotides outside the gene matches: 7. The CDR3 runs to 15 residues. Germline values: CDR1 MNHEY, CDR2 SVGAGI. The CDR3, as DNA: TGTGCCAGCAGCCCGACCCAGGGGGGCAATCAGCCCCAGCATTTT. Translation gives CASSPTQGGNQPQHF.

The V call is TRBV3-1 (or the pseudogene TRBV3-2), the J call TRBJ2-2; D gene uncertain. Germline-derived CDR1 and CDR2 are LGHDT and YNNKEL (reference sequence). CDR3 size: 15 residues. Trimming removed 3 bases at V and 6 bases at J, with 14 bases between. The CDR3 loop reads CASSQFNGSPGELFF. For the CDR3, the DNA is TGTGCCAGCAGCCAGTTCAATGGCAGTCCCGGGGAGCTGTTTTTT.